A single sample gave rise to the 29 T cell receptor beta chains below, sequenced in a study of regulatory T cells in long-lasting Graves disease. Arm-PCR of CDR3 regions with iRepertoire HTBI primers generated TCR beta libraries. TCRdb reanalysed the multiplex PCR reads using MiXCR and keeps one entry per CDR3 protein. The sample yields hundreds of thousands of distinct CDR3 sequences, about 13% seen once. The time point is: newly diagnosed GD, antithyroid drugs for less than 3 months. PBMC RNA served as the TCR library source. These data also formed part of another study, on T cells in Graves' hyperthyroidism and ophthalmopathy.

Source: peripheral blood mononuclear cells (PBMCs), taken at new diagnosis, from a patient treated with antithyroid drugs. The receptors here all came from a man aged 25 to 45 with Graves disease.

V is TRBV19 and J is TRBJ2-7; 7 nucleotides match TRBD1. The CDR3 consists of 14 residues. In germline, CDR1 is LNHDA, CDR2 SQIVND (reference sequence). The trim removed 4 bases at V and 3 bases at J, leaving 6 bases unmatched. The chain's CDR3 is CASSRTGLNYEQYF. The CDR3 DNA reads as TGTGCCAGTAGTAGGACAGGCCTCAACTACGAGCAGTACTTC.

At least ten counts were recorded for this clonotype. The rearrangement links TRBV11-2 to TRBJ1-5; TRBD1 agrees at 10 bases. There are 18 residues in the CDR3. Looked up from germline, CDR1 is SGHAT and CDR2 is FQNNGV. With V trimmed by 1 base and J by 3 bases, 9 bases remained unmatched. CDR3 DNA sequence: TGTGCCAGCAGCTTAGTTGGGGGGGGACAGGGGTTCAATCAGCCCCAGCATTTT. As protein: CASSLVGGGQGFNQPQHF. Full variable domain (missing parts from reference TRBV11-2 and TRBJ1-5): EAGVAQSPRYKIIEKRQSVAFWCNPISGHATLYWYQQILGQGPKLLIQFQNNGVVDDSQLPKDRFSAERLKGVDSTLKIQPAKLEDSAVYLCASSLVGGGQGFNQPQHFGDGTRLSIL.

The rearrangement links TRBV27 to TRBJ1-6; 7 nucleotides line up with TRBD1. CDR1 MNHEY and CDR2 SMNVEV come from the germline V gene (reference sequence). V was clipped by 4 bases and J by 1 base; unmatched bases: 4. The CDR3 has 16 amino acids. The DNA for the CDR3 is TGTGCCAGCAGTTACAAACAGGGGTCCTATAATTCACCCCTCCACTTT. This gives the protein CASSYKQGSYNSPLHF.

The rearrangement uses TRBV4-1 and TRBJ2-7; 12 bases line up with TRBD2. J was trimmed by 3 bases and V by 5 bases; bases with no gene match: 14. CDR3 length equals 18 residues. Germline assignment: CDR1 MGHRA and CDR2 YSYEKL. The CDR3 loop is CASSFEPASGRVGYEQYF. The CDR3 nucleotides are TGCGCCAGCAGCTTCGAGCCGGCTAGCGGGAGGGTGGGCTACGAGCAGTACTTC.

The chain carries TRBV15 and TRBJ2-2, with 7 nucleotides matching TRBD1. Germline CDR1 and CDR2: LNHNV and YYDKDF (reference sequence). The junction had 5 bases not matched to a gene; V was cut back by 0 bases and J by 7 bases. This CDR3 contains 15 residues. This CDR3 is CATSREGTANGELFF. The CDR3 coding sequence is TGTGCCACCAGCAGAGAAGGGACAGCAAACGGGGAGCTGTTTTTT.

The chain couples TRBV11-2 to TRBJ1-2, with D hard to call. Germline V lookup: CDR1 SGHAT, CDR2 FQNNGV. Trimming removed 0 bases from V and 4 bases from J, with 12 bases in between. This CDR3 has 15 amino acids. The CDR3 nucleotides are TGTGCCAGCAGCTTAGAGGTCCAAATGAGCTATGGCTACACCTTC. Its protein product is CASSLEVQMSYGYTF.

This clonotype appeared a few times. This sequence joins TRBV5-1 and TRBJ2-7; TRBD1 matches at 9 bases. J gave up 0 bases and V 0 bases, and 4 bases lay outside the gene matches. The CDR3 runs 16 residues. In germline, CDR1 is SGHRS, CDR2 YFSETQ. The CDR3 protein is CASSLVTGGPSYEQYF. The CDR3 region has the DNA TGCGCCAGCAGCTTGGTGACAGGGGGTCCCTCCTACGAGCAGTACTTC.

This clonotype was picked up many times. The gene calls are TRBV30 and TRBJ1-4, with D perhaps matching TRBD1 (5 bases). Looked up from germline, CDR1 is GTSNPN and CDR2 is SVGIG (reference sequence). Trimming cost V 2 bases and J 7 bases, with 17 bases left between them. CDR3 length equals 15 residues. CDR3 nucleotide sequence: TGTGCCTGGAGTATACTGGGGGGGGGACGTGAAAAACTGTTTTTT. This codes for CAWSILGGGREKLFF.

This clonotype was seen many times. The chain employs TRBV12-3 or TRBV12-4 and TRBJ2-7, with D unresolved. V was trimmed by 6 bases and J by 4 bases, leaving 10 bases between them. The CDR3 contains 12 residues. CDR3 bases: TGTGCCAGCAGCCCGAGACGTTACGAGCAGTACTTC. Amino acid sequence: CASSPRRYEQYF.

This clonotype was seen at least ten times. The V and J genes are TRBV12-3 or TRBV12-4 and TRBJ2-7; D unclear. V lost 5 bases to trimming and J lost 0 bases, with 11 bases between them. The CDR3 is 14 residues long. CDR3 residues: CASSADEYSYEQYF. The CDR3 DNA is TGTGCCAGCAGTGCGGACGAATACTCCTACGAGCAGTACTTC.

The chain joins TRBV5-4 to TRBJ1-2; TRBD1 aligns across 10 bases. The CDR3 has 15 amino acids. With V trimmed by 0 bases and J by 10 bases, 9 bases remained unmatched. The germline gives CDR1 SGHNT, CDR2 YYREEE (reference sequence). The DNA for the CDR3 is TGTGCCAGCAGCTTGGCCATGGGGACAGGGGTCGTCTACACCTTC. Its protein product is CASSLAMGTGVVYTF.

This clonotype was found a few times. The chain is built from TRBV19 and TRBJ1-2; D is undetermined. CDR3 length: 14 amino acids. Trimming took off 5 bases at V and 3 bases at J, with 13 bases between the two ends. CDR1 is LNHDA and CDR2 is SQIVND in the germline V gene (reference sequence). CDR3 in DNA: TGTGCCAGTAGTCGGCAGGTAGTGGACTATGGCTACACCTTC. This codes for CASSRQVVDYGYTF.

The chain couples TRBV20-1 to TRBJ2-5, with a possible D match to TRBD1 (6 bases). V was pared by 4 bases and J by 4 bases, with 10 bases between. Germline loops: CDR1 DFQATT, CDR2 SNEGSKA (reference sequence). The CDR3 is made up of 12 amino acids. The CDR3 protein is CSAITGPETQYF. The CDR3, as DNA: TGCAGTGCTATAACAGGGCCAGAGACCCAGTACTTC.

The rearrangement links TRBV10-3 to TRBJ2-2; D not certain. Trimming shortened V by 1 base and J by 3 bases, and 12 bases separated the two germline ends. CDR1 and CDR2 (germline): ENHRY, SYGVKD. CDR3 size: 16 residues. CDR3 region: CAISEWATVHTGELFF. CDR3 DNA: TGTGCCATCAGTGAGTGGGCGACCGTCCACACCGGGGAGCTGTTTTTT.

Only a few counts were recorded for this clonotype. The V and J genes are TRBV5-1 and TRBJ2-5, with D possibly TRBD1 on 6 matching bases. Trimming cost V 0 bases and J 4 bases, with 19 bases left between them. Germline values: CDR1 SGHRS, CDR2 YFSETQ. There are 17 residues in the CDR3. As DNA, the CDR3 is TGCGCCAGCAGCTTGGCCCCACCGACAGGTGCGGGAGAGACCCAGTACTTC. This codes for CASSLAPPTGAGETQYF. Full variable domain (outside the CDR3, taken from reference TRBV5-1 and TRBJ2-5): KAGVTQTPRYLIKTRGQQVTLSCSPISGHRSVSWYQQTPGQGLQFLFEYFSETQRNKGNFPGRFSGRQFSNSRSEMNVSTLELGDSALYLCASSLAPPTGAGETQYFGPGTRLLVL.

This clonotype turned up a few times. J is TRBJ2-3 and V is TRBV3-1, with D perhaps matching TRBD2 (7 bases). Germline loops: CDR1 LGHDT, CDR2 YNNKEL (reference sequence). This CDR3 contains 15 residues. Trimming left V 4 bases short and J 3 bases short, with 14 bases between. CDR3 sequence (DNA): TGTGCCAGCAGCCCCCGAGGGAGGGGGACAGATACGCAGTATTTT. This encodes CASSPRGRGTDTQYF.

This clonotype was recorded at least ten times. The chain uses TRBV5-1 and TRBJ1-1, with a possible D match to TRBD1 (6 bases). This CDR3 is built from 15 residues. CDR1 and CDR2 (germline): SGHRS, YFSETQ. The V end was cut by 5 bases, the J end by 1 base, with 15 bases between. The chain's CDR3 is CASSQTTGRNTEAFF. The DNA of the CDR3 is TGCGCCAGCAGTCAAACGACAGGTCGGAACACTGAAGCTTTCTTT.

The gene calls are TRBV29-1 and TRBJ1-2; D perhaps matches TRBD1 (6 bases). V was trimmed by 2 bases and J by 4 bases, leaving 11 bases between them. This CDR3 spans 13 amino acids. Germline V gives CDR1 SQVTM, CDR2 ANQGSEA. Written as DNA, the CDR3 is TGCAGCGTTGAAAGGGTGGACAGCTATGGCTACACCTTC. Protein: CSVERVDSYGYTF.

This clonotype was observed many times. The rearrangement uses TRBV11-2 and TRBJ2-1; D is possibly TRBD2 (7 bases). Germline V gene sequence: CDR1 SGHAT, CDR2 FQNNGV. This CDR3 spans 16 amino acids. V lost 2 bases and J lost 6, with 17 bases in between. CDR3 region: CASSLLKGEGPNEQFF. The CDR3 DNA is TGTGCCAGCAGCTTATTGAAGGGGGAGGGGCCCAATGAGCAGTTCTTC.

The chain employs TRBV19 and TRBJ2-7, with 8 bases matching TRBD1. V was clipped by 7 bases and J by 6 bases; unmatched bases: 2. The CDR3 runs to 11 residues. Looked up from germline, CDR1 is LNHDA and CDR2 is SQIVND (reference sequence). CDR3 in amino acids: CASTDRGEQYF. The CDR3 DNA is TGTGCCAGTACCGACAGGGGCGAGCAGTACTTC.

The table lists this clonotype with many counts. This chain links TRBV27 with TRBJ2-1; D may be TRBD2 (5 bases). Trimming shortened V by 3 bases and J by 4 bases, and 16 bases separated the two germline ends. The CDR3 extends over 16 amino acids. Germline V gives CDR1 MNHEY, CDR2 SMNVEV (reference sequence). The CDR3 DNA reads TGTGCCAGCAGTTTTAGTGACTCGACGGGATACAATGAGCAGTTCTTC. Translation gives CASSFSDSTGYNEQFF.

As to this clonotype: Germline and junction disagree at one end, which may indicate a read error. The chain uses TRBV24-1 and TRBJ1-2; D may be TRBD1 (5 bases). This CDR3 region has 13 residues. The V gene's germline CDR1 is KGHDR and CDR2 SFDVKD. CDR3 loop: CATSGTRGYGNTF. For the CDR3, the DNA is TGTGCCACCAGTGGGACACGGGGCTATGGCAACACCTTC.

This clonotype was seen at least ten times. The CDR3 sequence: CATRDRGFSDTQYF. CDR3 in DNA: TGTGCCACCAGAGATAGGGGATTTTCGGATACGCAGTATTTT. This chain links TRBV24-1 with TRBJ2-3; a weak D match, TRBD1 (5 bases). The CDR3 sequence is 14 residues long. The germline CDR1 and CDR2 sequences are KGHDR and SFDVKD. The V end lost 7 bases, the J end lost 6 bases, and 16 bases lay between the germline ends.

In its sample, this clonotype was seen a few times. The chain combines TRBV20-1 with TRBJ2-7; the match to TRBD2 covers 12 bases. Germline V gene data show CDR1 as DFQATT and CDR2 as SNEGSKA (reference sequence). The CDR3 totals 13 residues. Trimming took 3 bases from V and 5 from J; bases not matched to a gene: 2. CDR3 loop: CSARTSGSNEQYF. CDR3 sequence (DNA): TGCAGTGCTAGGACTAGCGGGAGCAACGAGCAGTACTTC.

This clonotype has ten or more counts. The V call is TRBV12-3 or TRBV12-4, the J call TRBJ1-1; 7 bases are a match to TRBD1. The CDR3 extends over 15 amino acids. V shed 6 bases and J 1 base; nucleotides not matched to a gene: 8. Written as DNA, the CDR3 is TGTGCCAGCAGCCGACAGGGAACGGCGAACACTGAAGCTTTCTTT. This sequence encodes CASSRQGTANTEAFF.

The J gene is TRBJ1-1, the V gene TRBV5-1; D call uncertain. Per germline, CDR1 SGHRS and CDR2 YFSETQ. The V end was cut by 4 bases, the J end by 3 bases, with 13 bases between. The CDR3 contains 14 residues. In DNA form, the CDR3 reads TGCGCCAGCAGCCTTACGAGCGGGGACACTGAAGCTTTCTTT. Protein sequence: CASSLTSGDTEAFF.

This clonotype has ten or more counts. This chain connects TRBV20-1 to TRBJ2-2; D tentatively fits TRBD1 or TRBD2 (6 bases each). Deletions cut 6 bases from V and 0 bases from J, with 17 bases between. Germline assignment: CDR1 DFQATT and CDR2 SNEGSKA (reference sequence). The CDR3 length is 16 residues. CDR3 bases: TGCAGTGCCCTGAGGGGGGATTACCCGAACACCGGGGAGCTGTTTTTT. The encoded protein is CSALRGDYPNTGELFF.

The table lists this clonotype with many counts. The chain uses TRBV6-2 or TRBV6-3 and TRBJ2-7, with D unclear. The CDR3 length is 14 residues. Germline V gene sequence: CDR1 MNHEY, CDR2 SVGEGT. V lost 7 bases, J lost 3 bases, and 16 bases lay in between. The CDR3 DNA sequence: TGTGCCAGCACGGAGCCCACTATCCTCTACGAGCAGTACTTC. Amino acid sequence: CASTEPTILYEQYF.

This clonotype has ten or more counts. This sequence joins TRBV28 and TRBJ1-2, with a tentative D call TRBD1 (6 bases). The CDR3 runs to 15 residues. Trimming removed 2 bases at V and 4 bases at J, with 14 bases between. The germline CDR1 and CDR2 sequences are MDHEN and SYDVKM. For the CDR3, the DNA is TGTGCCAGCAGTTTACCGGGGGCGCTTTTCTATGGCTACACCTTC. This encodes CASSLPGALFYGYTF.